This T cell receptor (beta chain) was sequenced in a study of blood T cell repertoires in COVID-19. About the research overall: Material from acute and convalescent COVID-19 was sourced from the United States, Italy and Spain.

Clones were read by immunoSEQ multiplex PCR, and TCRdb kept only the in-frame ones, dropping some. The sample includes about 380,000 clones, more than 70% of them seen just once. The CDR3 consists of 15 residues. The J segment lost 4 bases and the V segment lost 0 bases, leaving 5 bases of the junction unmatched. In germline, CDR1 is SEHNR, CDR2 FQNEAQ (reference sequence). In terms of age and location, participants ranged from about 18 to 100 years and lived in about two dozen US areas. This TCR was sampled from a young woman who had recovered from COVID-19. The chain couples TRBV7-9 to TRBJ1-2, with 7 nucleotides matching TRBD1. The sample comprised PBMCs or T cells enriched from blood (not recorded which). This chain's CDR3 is CASSLATGQSYGYTF. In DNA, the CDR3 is TGTGCCAGCAGCTTAGCGACGGGACAGTCCTATGGCTACACCTTC.